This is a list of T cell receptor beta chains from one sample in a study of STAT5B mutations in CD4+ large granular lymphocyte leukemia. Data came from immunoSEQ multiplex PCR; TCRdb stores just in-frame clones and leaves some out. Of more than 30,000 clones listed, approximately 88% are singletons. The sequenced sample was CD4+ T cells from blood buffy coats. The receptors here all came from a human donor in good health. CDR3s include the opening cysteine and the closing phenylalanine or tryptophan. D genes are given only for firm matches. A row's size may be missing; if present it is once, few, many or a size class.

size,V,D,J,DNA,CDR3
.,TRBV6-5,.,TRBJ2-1,TGTGCCAGCAGTTACTTGGGCGGGATATTCTTC,CASSYLGGIFF
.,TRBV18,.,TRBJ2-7,TGTGCCAGCTCGGCCCCGGGCGGGGCTTTCTACGAGCAGTACTTC,CASSAPGGAFYEQYF
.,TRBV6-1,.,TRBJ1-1,TGTGCCAGCAGTGAAGGGGCAGGAGCCGCCGCGGCCCGAGCTTTCTTT,CASSEGAGAAAARAFF
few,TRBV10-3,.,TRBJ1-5,TGTGCCATCAGCTGGGGAGGGGATCAGCCCCAGCATTTT,CAISWGGDQPQHF
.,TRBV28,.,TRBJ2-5,TGTGCCAGCGGTACCCGGGGAGAGACCCAGTACTTC,CASGTRGETQYF
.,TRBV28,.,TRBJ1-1,TGTGCCAGCAGTCCGCCGGGACGGTACACTGAAGCTTTCTTT,CASSPPGRYTEAFF
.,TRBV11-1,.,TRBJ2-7,TGTGCCAGCAGCCCGATGAGCTACGAGCAGTACTTC,CASSPMSYEQYF
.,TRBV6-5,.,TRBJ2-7,TGTGCCAGCAGTCGGGGGTTGGGGGCCGGGTACGAGCAGTACTTC,CASSRGLGAGYEQYF
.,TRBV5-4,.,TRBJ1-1,TGTGCCAGCAGCTTGGGGCCCACGAACACTGAAGCTTTCTTT,CASSLGPTNTEAFF
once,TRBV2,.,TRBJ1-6,TGTGCCAGCAACTTACAGGGTCTTTTAAATTCACCCCTCCACTTT,CASNLQGLLNSPLHF
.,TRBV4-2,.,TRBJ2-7,TGTGCCAGCAGCCAAGATAGGGACCCGGGGTGGGAGCAGTACTTC,CASSQDRDPGWEQYF
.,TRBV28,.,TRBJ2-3,TGTGCCAGCAGTTTGGGGTCCTTCACAGATACGCAGTATTTT,CASSLGSFTDTQYF
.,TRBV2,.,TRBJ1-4,TGTGCCAGCAGTGAACGGAGGACGGATGAAAAACTGTTTTTT,CASSERRTDEKLFF
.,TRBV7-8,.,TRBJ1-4,TGTGCCAGCAGCTCGGAGGGCTTTGAAAAACTGTTTTTT,CASSSEGFEKLFF
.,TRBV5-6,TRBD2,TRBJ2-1,TGTGCCAGCAGCGCCCTAGCGGGCTGGGGAGACAATGAGCAGTTCTTC,CASSALAGWGDNEQFF
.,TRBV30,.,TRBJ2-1,TGTGCCTGGAGTGTAGGGGCCCAAGGGGGGGATGAGCAGTTCTTC,CAWSVGAQGGDEQFF
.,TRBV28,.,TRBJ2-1,TGTGCCAGCAATGTCGGGCAGGGGTACAATGAGCAGTTCTTC,CASNVGQGYNEQFF
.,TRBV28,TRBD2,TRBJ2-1,TGTGCCAGCATCCATGGGGGGGAGCACAATGAGCAGTTCTTC,CASIHGGEHNEQFF
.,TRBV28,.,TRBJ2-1,TGTGCCAGCAGTTTATTGACCGAAGACAATGAGCAGTTCTTC,CASSLLTEDNEQFF
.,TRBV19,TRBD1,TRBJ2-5,TGTGCCAGTAGTTTCGGGACAGGGGGTCGCGGAGAGACCCAGTACTTC,CASSFGTGGRGETQYF
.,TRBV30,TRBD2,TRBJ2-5,TGTGCCTGGAGTGTAGGACTAGCGGGAGAGGGGACCCAGTACTTC,CAWSVGLAGEGTQYF
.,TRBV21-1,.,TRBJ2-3,TGTGCCAGCAGCAATTGGGGCCACACAGATACGCAGTATTTT,CASSNWGHTDTQYF
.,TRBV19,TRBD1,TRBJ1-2,TGTGCCAGTAGTGGACAGGGAACGGGCACCTATGGCTACACCTTC,CASSGQGTGTYGYTF
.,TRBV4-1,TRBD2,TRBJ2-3,TGCGCCAGCAGCCAACGAGCGGGAGGAAACACAGATACGCAGTATTTT,CASSQRAGGNTDTQYF
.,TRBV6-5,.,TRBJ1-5,TGTGCCAGCAGCTCGGGATCAGCAAGACGACAGCCCCAGCATTTT,CASSSGSARRQPQHF
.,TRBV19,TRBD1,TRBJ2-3,TGTGCCAGTAGTATAGCAGGGGGAACCACAGATACGCAGTATTTT,CASSIAGGTTDTQYF
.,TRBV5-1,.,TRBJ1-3,TGCGCCAGCAGCCCGGGACGGAGCTCTGGAAACACCATATATTTT,CASSPGRSSGNTIYF
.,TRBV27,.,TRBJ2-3,TGTGCCACCAAATCAGGGTCAGGTACGCAGTATTTT,CATKSGSGTQYF
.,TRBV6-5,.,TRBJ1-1,TGTGCCAGCAGTACCGACCTAGGCACTGAAGCTTTCTTT,CASSTDLGTEAFF
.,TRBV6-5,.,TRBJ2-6,TGTGCCAGCAGTTCTCCACAAGGGTCCTACGTCCTGACTTTC,CASSSPQGSYVLTF
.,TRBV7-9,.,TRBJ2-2,TGTGCCAGCAGCTTAGTCTCTGTCGGGGAGCTGTTTTTT,CASSLVSVGELFF
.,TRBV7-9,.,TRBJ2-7,TGTGCCAGCAGCCTCTCTGGCAGGGTCTCCGAGCAGTACTTC,CASSLSGRVSEQYF
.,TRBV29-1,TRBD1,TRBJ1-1,TGCAGCGTTCACTTATGGACAGGGAACACTGAAGCTTTCTTT,CSVHLWTGNTEAFF
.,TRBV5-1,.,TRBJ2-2,TGCGCCAGCAGCTTGTTCCAGGGCGCGAACACCGGGGAGCTGTTTTTT,CASSLFQGANTGELFF
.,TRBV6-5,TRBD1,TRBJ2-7,TGTGCCAGCAGTTACTCGAAGGACAGGGACCACGAGCAGTACTTC,CASSYSKDRDHEQYF
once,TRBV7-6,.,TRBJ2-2,TGTGCCAGCAGCTTAAAACCTTCGGTGAACACCGGGGAGCTGTTTTTT,CASSLKPSVNTGELFF
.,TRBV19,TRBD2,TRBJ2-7,TGTGCCAGTAGTATTCGTGCTAGCGGGAGCCACGAGCAGTACTTC,CASSIRASGSHEQYF
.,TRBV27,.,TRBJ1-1,TGTGCCAGCAGTTTCACAGGACTCAACACTGAAGCTTTCTTT,CASSFTGLNTEAFF
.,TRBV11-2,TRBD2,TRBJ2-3,TGTGCCAGCACCCAAGCGGGAGGGCCCGGCACAGATACGCAGTATTTT,CASTQAGGPGTDTQYF
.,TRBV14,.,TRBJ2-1,TGTGCCAGCAGCCCCCGCCTCCAGGGCAGCGTGAAGTTCTTC,CASSPRLQGSVKFF
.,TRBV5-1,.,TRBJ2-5,TGCGCCAGCAGCGTAACAGCCCAAGAGACCCAGTACTTC,CASSVTAQETQYF
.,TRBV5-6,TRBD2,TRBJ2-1,TGTGCCAGCAGCTTGGAGCGGGGCTCCTACAATGAGCAGTTCTTC,CASSLERGSYNEQFF
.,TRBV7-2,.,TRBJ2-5,TGTGCCAGCAGCTTAATGGCGGTTGAGACCCAGTACTTC,CASSLMAVETQYF
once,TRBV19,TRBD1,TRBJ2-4,TGTGCCAGTAGTTTCACAGGGGGTGTAGCCAAAAACATTCAGTACTTC,CASSFTGGVAKNIQYF
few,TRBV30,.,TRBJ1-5,TGTGCCTGGAGGGACGGGGGGAAGGGGCAGCCCCAGCATTTT,CAWRDGGKGQPQHF
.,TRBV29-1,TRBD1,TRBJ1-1,TGCAGCGTCAAAGACCAGGGGGCTGAAGCTTTCTTT,CSVKDQGAEAFF
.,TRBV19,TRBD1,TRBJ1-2,TGTGCCAGTAGTGACCCGGGGACAGGGATGAAGGGCTACACCTTC,CASSDPGTGMKGYTF
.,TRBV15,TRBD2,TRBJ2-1,TGTGCCACCAGCAGAGATCTAGCGGGAGCCTACAATGAGCAGTTCTTC,CATSRDLAGAYNEQFF
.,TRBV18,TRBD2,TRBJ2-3,TGTGCCAGCTCACCAAGCGGGAGCGATACGCAGTATTTT,CASSPSGSDTQYF
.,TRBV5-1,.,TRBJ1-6,TGCGCCAGCAGCTTGGCGGGGGCCCAACATAATTCACCCCTCCACTTT,CASSLAGAQHNSPLHF
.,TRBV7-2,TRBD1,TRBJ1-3,TGTGCCAGCAGCGGCTTGACAGGGGAGGGAAACACCATATATTTT,CASSGLTGEGNTIYF
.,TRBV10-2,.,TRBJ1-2,TGCGCCAGCAGCGGTCAGGGGTACTATGGCTACACCTTC,CASSGQGYYGYTF
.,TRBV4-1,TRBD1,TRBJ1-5,TGCGCCAGCAGCCCCCCCGGGACAGGGCCTCAGCCCCAGCATTTT,CASSPPGTGPQPQHF